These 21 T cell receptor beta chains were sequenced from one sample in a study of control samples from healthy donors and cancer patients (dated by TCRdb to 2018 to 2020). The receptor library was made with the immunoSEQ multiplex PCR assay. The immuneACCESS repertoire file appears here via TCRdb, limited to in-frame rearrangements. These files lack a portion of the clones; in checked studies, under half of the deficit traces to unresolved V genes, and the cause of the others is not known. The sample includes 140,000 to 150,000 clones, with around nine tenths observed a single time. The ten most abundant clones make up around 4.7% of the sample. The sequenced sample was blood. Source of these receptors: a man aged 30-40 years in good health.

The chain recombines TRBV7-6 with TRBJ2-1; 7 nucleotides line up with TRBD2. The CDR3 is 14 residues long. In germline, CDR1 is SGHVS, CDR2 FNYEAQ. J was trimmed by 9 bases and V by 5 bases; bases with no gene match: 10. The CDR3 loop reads CASSLGGVAGEQFF. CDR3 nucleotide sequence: TGTGCCAGCAGCCTTGGGGGTGTAGCGGGTGAGCAGTTCTTC.

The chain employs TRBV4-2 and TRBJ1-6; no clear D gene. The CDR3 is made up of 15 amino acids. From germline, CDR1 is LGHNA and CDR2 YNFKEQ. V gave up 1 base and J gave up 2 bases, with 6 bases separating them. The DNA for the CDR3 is TGTGCCAGCAGCCAAGGTCTCGCCTATAATTCACCCCTCCACTTT. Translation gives CASSQGLAYNSPLHF.

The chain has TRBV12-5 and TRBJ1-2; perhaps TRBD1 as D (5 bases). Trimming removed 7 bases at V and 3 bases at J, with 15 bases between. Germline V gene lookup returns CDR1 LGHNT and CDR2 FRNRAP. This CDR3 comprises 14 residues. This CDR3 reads CASAPAGRDYGYTF. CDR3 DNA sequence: TGTGCTAGTGCCCCCGCGGGACGGGACTATGGCTACACCTTC.

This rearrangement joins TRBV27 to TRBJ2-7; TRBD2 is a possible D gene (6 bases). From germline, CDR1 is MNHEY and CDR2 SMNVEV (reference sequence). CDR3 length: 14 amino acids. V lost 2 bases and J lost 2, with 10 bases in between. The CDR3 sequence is CASSLIPGAYEQYF. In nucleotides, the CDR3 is TGTGCCAGCAGTTTAATCCCGGGGGCCTACGAGCAGTACTTC.

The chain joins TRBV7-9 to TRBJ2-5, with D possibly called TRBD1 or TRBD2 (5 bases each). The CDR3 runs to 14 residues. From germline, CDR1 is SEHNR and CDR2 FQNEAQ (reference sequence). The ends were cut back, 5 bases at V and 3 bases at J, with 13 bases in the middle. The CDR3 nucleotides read TGTGCCAGCAGCCCTGGGACGAGGAAAGAGACCCAGTACTTC. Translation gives CASSPGTRKETQYF.

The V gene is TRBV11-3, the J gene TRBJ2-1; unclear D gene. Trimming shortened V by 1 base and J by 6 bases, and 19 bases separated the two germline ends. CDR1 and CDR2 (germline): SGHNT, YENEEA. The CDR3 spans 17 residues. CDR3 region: CASSLVPPLLEVNEQFF. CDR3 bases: TGTGCCAGCAGCTTAGTGCCTCCGTTGCTAGAGGTCAATGAGCAGTTCTTC.

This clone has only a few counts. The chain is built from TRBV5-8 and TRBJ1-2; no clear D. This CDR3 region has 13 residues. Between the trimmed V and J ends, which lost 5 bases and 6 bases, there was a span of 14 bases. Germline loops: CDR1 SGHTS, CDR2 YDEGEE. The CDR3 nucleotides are TGTGCCAGCAGACTATACAACGGGCATGGCTACACCTTC. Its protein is CASRLYNGHGYTF.

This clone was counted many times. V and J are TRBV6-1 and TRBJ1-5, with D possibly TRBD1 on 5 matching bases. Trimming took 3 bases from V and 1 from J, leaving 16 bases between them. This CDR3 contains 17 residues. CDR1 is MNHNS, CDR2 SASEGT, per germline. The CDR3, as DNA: TGTGCCAGCAGTGATAGGGGTAAAGGGTTGAGCAATCAGCCCCAGCATTTT. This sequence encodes CASSDRGKGLSNQPQHF.

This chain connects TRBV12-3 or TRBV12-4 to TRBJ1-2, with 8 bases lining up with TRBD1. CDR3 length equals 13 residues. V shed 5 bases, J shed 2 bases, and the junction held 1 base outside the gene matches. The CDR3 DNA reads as TGTGCCAGCAGTCGACAGGGGAACTATGGCTACACCTTC. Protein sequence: CASSRQGNYGYTF.

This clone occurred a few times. CDR3 DNA: TGCAGCGTGGGGGGACAGAACTATGGCTACACCTTC. Translated: CSVGGQNYGYTF. This rearrangement joins TRBV29-1 to TRBJ1-2, with TRBD1 matching over 7 bases. Trimming at V came to 6 bases and at J to 2 bases, leaving 3 bases not matched to a gene. This CDR3 has 12 amino acids. Per germline, CDR1 SQVTM and CDR2 ANQGSEA.

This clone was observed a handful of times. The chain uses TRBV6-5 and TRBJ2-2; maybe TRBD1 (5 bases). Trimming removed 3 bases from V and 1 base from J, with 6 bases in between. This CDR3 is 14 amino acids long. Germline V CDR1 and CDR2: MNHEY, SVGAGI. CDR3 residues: CASSYQGNTGELFF. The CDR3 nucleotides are TGTGCCAGCAGTTATCAGGGGAACACCGGGGAGCTGTTTTTT.

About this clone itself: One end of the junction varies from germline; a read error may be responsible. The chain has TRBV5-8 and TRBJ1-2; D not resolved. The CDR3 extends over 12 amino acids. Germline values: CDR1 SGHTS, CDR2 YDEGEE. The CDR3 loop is CASRQVTIPIRF. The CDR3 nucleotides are TGTGCCAGCAGGCAGGTGACCATTCCCATAAGATTC.

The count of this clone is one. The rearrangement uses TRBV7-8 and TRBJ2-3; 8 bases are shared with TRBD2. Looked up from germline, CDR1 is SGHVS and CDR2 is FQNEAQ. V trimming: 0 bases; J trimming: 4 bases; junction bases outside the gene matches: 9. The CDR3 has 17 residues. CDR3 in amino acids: CASSLAPAGAPPDTQYF. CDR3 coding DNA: TGTGCCAGCAGCTTAGCTCCAGCGGGGGCCCCTCCAGATACGCAGTATTTT.

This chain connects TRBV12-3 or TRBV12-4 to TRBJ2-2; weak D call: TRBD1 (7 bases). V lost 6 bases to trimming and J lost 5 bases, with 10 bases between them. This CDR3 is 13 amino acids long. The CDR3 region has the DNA TGTGCCAGCAGCTCAGGGGGGACCGGGGAGCTGTTTTTT. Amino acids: CASSSGGTGELFF.

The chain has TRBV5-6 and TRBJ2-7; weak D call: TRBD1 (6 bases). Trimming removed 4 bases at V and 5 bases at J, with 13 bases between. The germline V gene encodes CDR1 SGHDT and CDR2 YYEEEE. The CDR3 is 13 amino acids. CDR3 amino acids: CASSPQGVHEQYF. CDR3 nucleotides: TGTGCCAGCAGCCCACAGGGAGTTCACGAGCAGTACTTC.

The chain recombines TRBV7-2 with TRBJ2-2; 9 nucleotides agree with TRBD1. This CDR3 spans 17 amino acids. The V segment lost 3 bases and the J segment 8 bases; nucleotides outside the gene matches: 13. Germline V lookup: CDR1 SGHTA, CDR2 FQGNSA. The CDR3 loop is CASSFPGTGRFIGELFF. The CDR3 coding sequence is TGTGCCAGCAGCTTCCCCGGGACAGGGAGGTTTATAGGGGAGCTGTTTTTT.

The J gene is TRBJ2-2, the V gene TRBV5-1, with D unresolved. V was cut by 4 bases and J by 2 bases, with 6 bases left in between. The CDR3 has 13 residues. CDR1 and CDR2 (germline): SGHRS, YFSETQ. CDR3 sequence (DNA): TGCGCCAGCAGCGCCCGTAACACCGGGGAGCTGTTTTTT. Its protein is CASSARNTGELFF.

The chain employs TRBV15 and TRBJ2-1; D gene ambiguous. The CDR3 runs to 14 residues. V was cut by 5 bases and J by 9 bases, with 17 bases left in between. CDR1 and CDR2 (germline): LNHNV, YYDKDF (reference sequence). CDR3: CATSPSIGSPEQFF. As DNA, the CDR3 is TGTGCCACCAGCCCATCGATAGGCTCCCCTGAGCAGTTCTTC.

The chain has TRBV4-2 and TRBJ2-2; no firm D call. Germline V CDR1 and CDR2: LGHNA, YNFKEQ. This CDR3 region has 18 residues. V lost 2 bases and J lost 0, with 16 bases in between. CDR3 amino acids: CASSQIGWGTANTGELFF. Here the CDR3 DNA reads TGTGCCAGCAGCCAAATCGGGTGGGGAACGGCGAACACCGGGGAGCTGTTTTTT.

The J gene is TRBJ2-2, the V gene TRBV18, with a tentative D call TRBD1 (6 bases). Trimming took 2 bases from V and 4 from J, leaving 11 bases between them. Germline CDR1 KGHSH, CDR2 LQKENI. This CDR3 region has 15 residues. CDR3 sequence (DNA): TGTGCCAGCTCACCAAGCTCGGACAGCACCGGGGAGCTGTTTTTT. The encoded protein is CASSPSSDSTGELFF.

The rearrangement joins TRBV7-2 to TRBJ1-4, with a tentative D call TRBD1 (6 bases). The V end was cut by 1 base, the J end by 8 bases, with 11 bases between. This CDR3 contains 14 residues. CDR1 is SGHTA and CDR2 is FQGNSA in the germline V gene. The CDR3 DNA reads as TGTGCCAGCAGCTTAGAAGGGGGGAGGGAAAAACTGTTTTTT. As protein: CASSLEGGREKLFF.